The 17 T cell receptor beta chains in this list originate from one sample, sequenced in a study of T cells after yellow fever vaccination. MiXCR was run by TCRdb on the 5' RACE reads, yielding one entry per CDR3 protein. The table records roughly 500,000 distinct CDR3 sequences, about 19% of them present only once. Material: PBMCs, obtained 15 days after the yellow fever booster vaccination. The receptors shown here come from a man in his thirties or forties who received the YFV17D yellow fever vaccine.

V gene TRBV28 combines with J gene TRBJ2-7, with TRBD2 identical over 9 bases. Germline values: CDR1 MDHEN, CDR2 SYDVKM. J was trimmed by 3 bases and V by 7 bases; bases with no gene match: 13. This CDR3 comprises 16 residues. CDR3 sequence (DNA): TGTGCCAGCACCGGGACTAGCCGACCGGGTGTCTACGAGCAGTACTTC. Its protein is CASTGTSRPGVYEQYF.

The chain links TRBV20-1 to TRBJ2-1; 16 bases are shared with TRBD2. With 3 bases clipped from V and 7 bases from J, the junction kept 18 bases outside the gene matches. CDR3 length: 20 amino acids. Per germline, CDR1 DFQATT and CDR2 SNEGSKA (reference sequence). The CDR3 sequence: CSASGGGGTSGRAVVNEQFF. The CDR3, as DNA: TGCAGTGCTAGCGGTGGAGGCGGGACTAGCGGGAGGGCCGTGGTGAATGAGCAGTTCTTC.

This chain joins TRBV10-3 and TRBJ1-2; 12 bases are shared with TRBD1. Per germline, CDR1 ENHRY and CDR2 SYGVKD. This CDR3 contains 16 residues. Germline trimming cut 7 bases from V and 6 bases from J; bases unmatched to any gene: 12. The CDR3 DNA is TGTGCCATCACATCACCCCTGGGACAGGGGGCGCATGGCTACACCTTC. This gives the protein CAITSPLGQGAHGYTF.

This clonotype was detected only a few times. This rearrangement joins TRBV6-2 or TRBV6-3 to TRBJ2-7; maybe TRBD2 (6 bases). CDR3 size: 16 residues. Germline CDR1 and CDR2: MNHEY and SVGEGT. Trimming stripped 0 bases from V and 3 bases from J, with 15 bases between. The CDR3 DNA sequence: TGTGCCAGCAGTTACTCTCTAGCGCGAACTTACTACGAGCAGTACTTC. Amino acids: CASSYSLARTYYEQYF.

The chain combines TRBV20-1 with TRBJ2-3; D gene uncertain. Germline V gene lookup returns CDR1 DFQATT and CDR2 SNEGSKA (reference sequence). Trimming pared 5 bases from V and 3 bases from J, leaving 3 bases between. The CDR3 is made up of 10 amino acids. The CDR3 DNA reads as TGCAGTGCTGTAACAGATACGCAGTATTTT. Translated: CSAVTDTQYF.

The chain couples TRBV29-1 to TRBJ1-1; D is uncertain. The CDR3 extends over 12 amino acids. The V end was cut by 7 bases, the J end by 0 bases, with 9 bases between. Germline CDR1 SQVTM, CDR2 ANQGSEA. CDR3 sequence reads: CSGWGLNTEAFF. The CDR3, as DNA: TGCAGCGGGTGGGGTTTGAACACTGAAGCTTTCTTT.

The chain links TRBV10-3 to TRBJ2-1; D uncertain. The CDR3 sequence is 15 residues long. Germline values: CDR1 ENHRY, CDR2 SYGVKD. Between the trimmed V and J ends, which lost 0 bases and 0 bases, there was a span of 6 bases. The CDR3 DNA reads TGTGCCATCAGTGAGTCTGAGAGCTCCTACAATGAGCAGTTCTTC. Its protein is CAISESESSYNEQFF.

The chain has TRBV12-3 or TRBV12-4 and TRBJ2-5; perhaps TRBD2 as D (5 bases). V was trimmed by 5 bases and J by 0 bases, leaving 13 bases between them. The CDR3 sequence is 15 residues long. CDR3 coding DNA: TGTGCCAGCAGTAGACAAGGACTGAACCAAGAGACCCAGTACTTC. Its translation: CASSRQGLNQETQYF.

The rearrangement joins TRBV7-8 to TRBJ2-2; D not certain. The ends were cut back, 5 bases at V and 1 base at J, with 14 bases in the middle. The CDR3 is made up of 16 amino acids. CDR1 is SGHVS, CDR2 FQNEAQ, per germline. The CDR3: CASSPLPILNTGELFF. The CDR3 nucleotides read TGTGCCAGCAGCCCACTACCGATCCTGAACACCGGGGAGCTGTTTTTT.

V is TRBV12-3 or TRBV12-4 and J is TRBJ2-5; D may be TRBD1 (5 bases). The CDR3 is made up of 15 amino acids. Trimming removed 3 bases at V and 1 base at J, with 12 bases between. The CDR3 DNA sequence: TGTGCCAGCAGTTTCCGGCAGGGAACCCAAGAGACCCAGTACTTC. This translates into CASSFRQGTQETQYF.

The V and J genes are TRBV6-5 and TRBJ2-1; maybe TRBD2 (6 bases). Germline loops: CDR1 MNHEY, CDR2 SVGAGI. This CDR3 has 15 amino acids. V dropped 0 bases and J dropped 6 bases, with 12 bases sitting between them. CDR3 sequence (DNA): TGTGCCAGCAGTTACTCCTCGGGAGTTCCCAATGAGCAGTTCTTC. Its protein is CASSYSSGVPNEQFF.

In its sample, this clonotype was seen a few times. This chain uses TRBV29-1 with TRBJ2-1; possible D gene TRBD1, 6 bases. CDR3 length: 12 residues. V was trimmed by 7 bases and J by 9 bases, leaving 16 bases between them. Germline V gene data show CDR1 as SQVTM and CDR2 as ANQGSEA. CDR3 sequence (DNA): TGCAGCGCCGGGCCCGCCAGGGGTGAGCAGTTCTTC. Protein sequence: CSAGPARGEQFF.

This clonotype was picked up a small number of times. The chain links TRBV7-9 to TRBJ1-5; TRBD1 aligns across 8 bases. V shed 7 bases and J 4 bases; nucleotides not matched to a gene: 3. CDR1 is SEHNR, CDR2 FQNEAQ, per germline (reference sequence). There are 13 residues in the CDR3. The CDR3: CASNQGANQPQHF. DNA for the CDR3: TGTGCCAGCAACCAGGGGGCTAATCAGCCCCAGCATTTT.

There are a few counts of this clonotype. The rearrangement links TRBV10-3 to TRBJ2-1; 12 nucleotides line up with TRBD2. The V gene end was trimmed by 3 bases and the J gene end by 1 base; junction bases not matched to a gene: 4. CDR3 length equals 17 residues. Germline V gene data show CDR1 as ENHRY and CDR2 as SYGVKD. The CDR3 bases are TGTGCCATCAGTGATCCTAGCGGGAGGGGGTCCTACAATGAGCAGTTCTTC. Translation gives CAISDPSGRGSYNEQFF.

In this sample, this clonotype turned up a few times. The CDR3: CSAIGLGLVEQYF. DNA of the CDR3: TGCAGTGCTATAGGACTAGGACTTGTCGAGCAGTACTTC. The rearrangement links TRBV20-1 to TRBJ2-7; TRBD2 matches 7 bases. Trimming removed 4 bases from V and 6 bases from J; junction bases left unmatched: 9. The CDR3 runs 13 residues. Looked up from germline, CDR1 is DFQATT and CDR2 is SNEGSKA (reference sequence).

This clonotype was seen a handful of times. The V gene is TRBV20-1, the J gene TRBJ1-2; D remains unclear. This CDR3 spans 12 amino acids. CDR1 is DFQATT, CDR2 SNEGSKA, per germline (reference sequence). V was cut by 3 bases and J by 2 bases, with 7 bases left in between. The chain's CDR3 is CSASVENYGYTF. The CDR3 bases are TGCAGTGCTAGTGTCGAAAACTATGGCTACACCTTC.

This sequence joins TRBV28 and TRBJ2-7, with D maybe TRBD2 (6 bases). The germline gives CDR1 MDHEN, CDR2 SYDVKM. The V end lost 10 bases, the J end lost 7 bases, and 29 bases lay between the germline ends. The CDR3 extends over 16 amino acids. CDR3 in DNA: TGTGCCATCTCTTCGGGGGTAAGGGGACTGAAGGTAGAGCAGTACTTC. It specifies CAISSGVRGLKVEQYF.